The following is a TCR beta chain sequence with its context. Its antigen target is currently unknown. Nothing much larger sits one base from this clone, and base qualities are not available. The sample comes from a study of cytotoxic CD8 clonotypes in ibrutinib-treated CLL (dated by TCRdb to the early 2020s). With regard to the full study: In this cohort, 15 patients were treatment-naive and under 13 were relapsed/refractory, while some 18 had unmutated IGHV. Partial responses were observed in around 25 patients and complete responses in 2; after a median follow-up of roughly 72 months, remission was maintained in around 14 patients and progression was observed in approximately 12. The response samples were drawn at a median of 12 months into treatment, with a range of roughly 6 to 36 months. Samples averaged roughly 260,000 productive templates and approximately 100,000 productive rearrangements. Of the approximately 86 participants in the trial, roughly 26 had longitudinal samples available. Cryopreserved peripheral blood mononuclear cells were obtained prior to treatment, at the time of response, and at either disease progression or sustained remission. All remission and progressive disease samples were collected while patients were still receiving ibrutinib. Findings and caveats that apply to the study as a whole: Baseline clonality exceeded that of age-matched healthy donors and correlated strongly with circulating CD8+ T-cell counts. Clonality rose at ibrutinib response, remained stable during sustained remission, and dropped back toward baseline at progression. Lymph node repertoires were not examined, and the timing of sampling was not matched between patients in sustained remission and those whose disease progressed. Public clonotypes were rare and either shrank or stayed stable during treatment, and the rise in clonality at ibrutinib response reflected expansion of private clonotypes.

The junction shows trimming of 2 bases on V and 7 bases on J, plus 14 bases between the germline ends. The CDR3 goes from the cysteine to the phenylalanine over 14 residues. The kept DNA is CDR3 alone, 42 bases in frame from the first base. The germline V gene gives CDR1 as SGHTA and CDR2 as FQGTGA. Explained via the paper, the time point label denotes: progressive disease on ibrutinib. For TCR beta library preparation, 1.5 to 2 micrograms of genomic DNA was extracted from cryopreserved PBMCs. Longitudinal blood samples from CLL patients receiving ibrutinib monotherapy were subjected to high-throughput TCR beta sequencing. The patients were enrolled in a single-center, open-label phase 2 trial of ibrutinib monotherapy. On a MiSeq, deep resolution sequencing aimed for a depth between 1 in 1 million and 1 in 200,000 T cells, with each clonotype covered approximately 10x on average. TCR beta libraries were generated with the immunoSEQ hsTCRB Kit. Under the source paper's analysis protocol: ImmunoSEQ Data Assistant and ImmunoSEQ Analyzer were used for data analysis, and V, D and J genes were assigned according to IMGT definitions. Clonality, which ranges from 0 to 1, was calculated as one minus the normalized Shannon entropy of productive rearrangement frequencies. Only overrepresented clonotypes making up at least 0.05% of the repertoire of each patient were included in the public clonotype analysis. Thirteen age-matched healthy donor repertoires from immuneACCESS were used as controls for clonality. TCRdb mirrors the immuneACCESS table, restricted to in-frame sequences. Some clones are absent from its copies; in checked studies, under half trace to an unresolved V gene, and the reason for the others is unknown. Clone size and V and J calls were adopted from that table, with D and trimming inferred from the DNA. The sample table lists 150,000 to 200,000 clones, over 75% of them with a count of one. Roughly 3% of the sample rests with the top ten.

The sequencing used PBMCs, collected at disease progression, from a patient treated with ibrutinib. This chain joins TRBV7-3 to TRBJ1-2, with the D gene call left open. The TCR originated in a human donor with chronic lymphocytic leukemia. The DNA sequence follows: TGTGCCAGCAGCTTACCCGAGAGGGCCTTTGGCTACACCTTC. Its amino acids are CASSLPERAFGYTF.